The source of this T cell receptor beta chain is a study of neurological immune-mediated disorders (dated by TCRdb to about 2019). Regarding the complete study: Of the roughly 34 multiple sclerosis patients, about 30 had relapsing-remitting MS and 3 had secondary progressive MS. Longitudinal samples, technical triplicates and paired sorted CD4+ and CD8+ T-cell subsets, alongside PBMC samples, were included among the 106 TCR-beta libraries. The study compared peripheral blood TCR-beta repertoires of HTLV-I-associated myelopathy (HAM/TSP) patients, multiple sclerosis patients and healthy controls using UMI-based sequencing. The cohort comprised roughly 69 subjects: roughly 15 HAM/TSP patients, around 34 multiple sclerosis patients and around 20 healthy controls.

To synthesize cDNA, template-switch 5'RACE was performed with a primer carrying a 10-nucleotide random unique molecular identifier so that each TCR transcript was tagged. Every sequencing run yielded over 180 million TCR-beta sequences covering 15-18 subjects. The RNeasy kit was used to extract total RNA. Using the KAPA Real-time Library Amplification kit, TCR-beta VDJ regions were amplified with primers for the TCR constant region and the 5'RACE anchor. A first PCR added sample indexes and Illumina adaptors, after which a second PCR increased the library yield. After Ampure bead purification, the TCR product of roughly 650 bp was size-selected on a 2% E-gel SizeSelection system. Before pooling, libraries had their quality checked on a Bioanalyzer, their concentration measured with Qubit, and their quantity determined with the Kapa Library Quantification kit. An Illumina HiSeq 2500 was used to sequence the libraries paired-end at 2 x 150 bp. To increase sequence diversity, roughly 23-30% phiX was spiked into each library pool. The original pipeline was this. The quality-filtered reads were processed with the UMI-based MiGEC pipeline, whose error correction step removed more than 90% of the raw TCR sequences. IMGT germline references were used for alignment of VDJ genes, and clonotypes were defined by a unique CDR3 amino acid sequence together with V-J genes. VDJtools evaluated clonal expansion, Shannon diversity and CDR3 relatedness (CalcPairwiseDistances, ClusterSamples); CLCbio workbench built phylogenetic trees. Expanded clones were defined as having at least 8 unique UMIs, based on coefficient-of-variation modelling across technical triplicates. The raw public reads went through TCRdb reprocessing: fastp at Q25, MiXCR clone calling, in-frame beta chains kept. Rows matching on CDR3 protein sequence are summarized as one entry with the most common DNA and genes. V and J calls and clone size were set by TCRdb, not the authors. Within this sample are 65,000 to 85,000 distinct CDR3 sequences, with about 3% of them counted one time only. The ten largest clones capture about 5% of the sample.

This clonotype was picked up many times. Its recognized antigen is unknown. No base qualities exist here, and no much larger clone lies one base off it. General findings and caveats noted by the study authors: Expanded clones from different subjects shared no identical CDR3 amino acid sequences, which suggests that TCR-beta repertoires were private in all groups. No clinical or MRI features were associated with the MS cluster, and the authors said that larger cohorts are needed. The highest TCR clonal expansion was observed in HAM/TSP patients, whereas the lowest was observed in MS patients, even when compared with healthy controls. In a phylogenetic analysis, the repertoires of 18 out of 34 MS patients fell into a single cluster of related CDR3 sequences, pointing to a possible signature at the repertoire level.

For unsorted PBMC libraries, 2 million PBMCs were used after storage in RNAlater at -80 degrees C until RNA extraction. Multiple sclerosis patients were enrolled in a US clinical protocol under which disease progression was evaluated by magnetic resonance imaging. Peripheral blood was subjected to Ficoll-Hypaque density gradient centrifugation to isolate PBMCs, which were then cryopreserved in liquid nitrogen. The source is a woman between 50 and 59 years old with multiple sclerosis. The sequenced sample consisted of PBMCs.

The nucleotide sequence is TGTGCCATCAGTGTTAGTCGGGAAATCAGTGGCTACACCTTC. Translated, this gives CAISVSREISGYTF. The sequence links TRBV10-3 to TRBJ1-2; confidence is insufficient to name the D gene. The trim is 4 bases for V and 7 bases for J, with a gap of 16 bases between the germline ends. CDR1 and CDR2 were assigned from the germline V gene as ENHRY and SYGVKD. From the cysteine through the phenylalanine, the CDR3 covers 14 amino acids. The DNA shown is the 42-base CDR3, in frame from base 1.